The 8 T cell receptor beta chains reported below all come from one sample, sequenced in a study of shared clonotypes between healthy human individuals. The data were produced by immunoSEQ multiplex PCR, yet TCRdb's version contains in-frame clones alone and is incomplete. The sample consists of about 2,500,000 clones, roughly 92% of them appearing once. Specimen: naive CD4+ T cells sorted from blood. The subset is: CD45RA+ positively selected. The receptors originated from a man aged 18 to 35 in good health.

The rearrangement links TRBV7-8 to TRBJ2-2; 8 bases line up with TRBD2. There are 17 residues in the CDR3. CDR1 and CDR2 (germline): SGHVS, FQNEAQ. The junction had 9 bases not matched to a gene; V was cut back by 0 bases and J by 6 bases. The chain's CDR3 is CASSLAIAGGRAGELFF. CDR3 DNA: TGTGCCAGCAGCTTAGCGATCGCGGGAGGAAGGGCCGGGGAGCTGTTTTTT.

This chain connects TRBV18 to TRBJ1-6; D is possibly TRBD1 (5 bases). The germline CDR1 and CDR2 sequences are KGHSH and LQKENI. CDR3 size: 15 residues. With 3 bases removed from V and 6 bases from J, the gap between germline ends came to 12 bases. Here the CDR3 reads CASSPSDSGNSPLHF. In DNA, the CDR3 is TGTGCCAGCTCACCGTCAGACAGTGGTAATTCACCCCTCCACTTT.

V and J are TRBV28 and TRBJ1-6; TRBD1 agrees at 7 bases. V gave up 5 bases and J gave up 9 bases; unmatched junction bases: 13. The CDR3 is 16 amino acids. Per the germline V gene, CDR1 is MDHEN and CDR2 is SYDVKM. CDR3 DNA: TGTGCCAGCAGTATACCAAGGACAGGTTTGAGTTCACCCCTCCACTTT. Protein sequence: CASSIPRTGLSSPLHF.

The chain couples TRBV10-2 to TRBJ2-7; D may match TRBD1 or TRBD2 (5 bases each). This CDR3 is built from 13 residues. Germline V gives CDR1 WSHSY, CDR2 SAAADI. The germline V and J ends were trimmed by 3 bases and 0 bases, with 6 bases remaining between them. The CDR3 nucleotides are TGCGCCAGCAGTGATGGGGGCTCCTACGAGCAGTACTTC. This codes for CASSDGGSYEQYF.

J is TRBJ1-1 and V is TRBV19; D possibly corresponds to TRBD1 (5 bases). Per germline, CDR1 LNHDA and CDR2 SQIVND (reference sequence). CDR3 length equals 15 residues. V shed 3 bases and J shed 1 base, with 12 bases lying between them. The CDR3 protein is CASSIQGLRNTEAFF. CDR3 sequence (DNA): TGTGCCAGTAGTATTCAGGGCCTCAGGAACACTGAAGCTTTCTTT.

J is TRBJ2-3 and V is TRBV10-3; the match to TRBD2 covers 12 bases. Per the germline V gene, CDR1 is ENHRY and CDR2 is SYGVKD. The CDR3 is 16 amino acids. With V trimmed by 3 bases and J by 6 bases, 7 bases remained unmatched. CDR3 in amino acids: CAISDRLAGASDTQYF. The CDR3 nucleotides are TGTGCCATCAGTGACAGACTAGCGGGAGCGTCCGATACGCAGTATTTT.

The chain joins TRBV19 to TRBJ1-6; 10 positions match TRBD1. V shed 6 bases, J shed 9 bases, and the junction held 5 bases outside the gene matches. The CDR3 covers 14 residues. Germline CDR1 LNHDA, CDR2 SQIVND (reference sequence). The CDR3 sequence: CASSETGGRSPLHF. CDR3 DNA: TGTGCCAGTAGCGAGACAGGGGGCCGTTCACCCCTCCACTTT.

About this clone itself: One junction end does not reproduce the germline sequence, and a read error may be involved. The chain employs TRBV4-1 and TRBJ1-2, with 9 bases lining up with TRBD1. Germline V gene sequence: CDR1 MGHRA, CDR2 YSYEKL. This CDR3 contains 14 residues. CDR3 bases: TGCGCCAGCAGCCAAGATGGAGGGGGGACAGGGATTAACTTC. It encodes CASSQDGGGTGINF.